This T cell receptor beta chain was recovered during a study of CXCR3-negative and CXCR3-positive naive CD8 T cells. Study information: With about 1.5 +/- 0.3 million reads per library, the TRB reads numbered some 130 million in total.

This clonotype is called medium-sized based on its frequency. As yet, its antigen is unknown. Study observations and caveats: Whereas both naive subsets had comparably high diversity, memory CD8+ cells had much lower diversity. Whereas memory cells differed, naive CXCR3-negative and CXCR3-positive cells shared similar TRBV-TRBJ usage. The study found CXCR3 expression partially decreased after cryopreservation and ran most assays on fresh PBMCs.

The authors prepared UMI-labeled TRB cDNA libraries by 5' RACE. After re-calling the 5' RACE reads, TCRdb lists one entry per CDR3 protein, DNA absent. The sample data list about 48,000 distinct CDR3 sequences. The specimen sequenced was memory CD8+ T cells from blood. The TCR sequence derives from a human donor in good health. Some clones in this sample may be carry-over from other donors' samples.

The chain's CDR3 is CASRKSGGDTGELFF. V gene TRBV6-4 combines with J gene TRBJ2-2; without DNA, the TCRdb call of TRBD2 cannot be checked. Germline V gene sequence: CDR1 MRHNA, CDR2 SNTAGT. The CDR3 has 15 amino acids.